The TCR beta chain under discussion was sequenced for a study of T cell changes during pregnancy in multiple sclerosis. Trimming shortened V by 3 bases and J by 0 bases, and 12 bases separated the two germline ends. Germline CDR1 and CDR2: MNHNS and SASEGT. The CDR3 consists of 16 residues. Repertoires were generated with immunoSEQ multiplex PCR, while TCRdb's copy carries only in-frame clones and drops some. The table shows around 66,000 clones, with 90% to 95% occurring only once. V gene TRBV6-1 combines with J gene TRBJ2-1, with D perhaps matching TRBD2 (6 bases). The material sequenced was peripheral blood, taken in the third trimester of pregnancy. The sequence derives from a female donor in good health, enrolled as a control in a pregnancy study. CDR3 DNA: TGTGCCAGCAGTGATTCGTTCGGGAGCTCCTACAATGAGCAGTTCTTC. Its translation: CASSDSFGSSYNEQFF.